This T cell receptor (beta chain) was documented in a study of OX40 agonist ivuxolimab in advanced cancers. At the level of the whole study: Ivuxolimab was a fully human IgG2 agonistic monoclonal antibody targeting the costimulatory receptor OX40 (CD134). Intravenous ivuxolimab was administered to patients every 2 weeks at six dose levels: 0.01, 0.1, 0.3, 1.5, 3 and 10 mg/kg. The paper covers the monotherapy dose-escalation part of the phase I ivuxolimab trial, which included N ≈ 50 patients. Among the 52 dose-escalation patients, around 20 had hepatocellular carcinoma, 15 melanoma, 9 renal cell carcinoma and 9 head and neck cancer. The purpose of peripheral TCRbeta sequencing was to test whether ivuxolimab changed TCR sequence diversity and led to clonal T-cell expansion. The dose-escalation cohort was around 84% male with a mean age of about 60 years, ranging from about 23 to 85. Partial responses occurred in three dose-escalation patients, of whom one had hepatocellular carcinoma and two had cutaneous melanoma. Prior anti-PD-1, anti-PD-L1 or anti-CTLA-4 therapy was permitted, and checkpoint inhibitors had been received by 40% to 50% of dose-escalation patients.

The trial excluded patients who had a history of autoimmune disease or who were on systemic immunosuppression. Peripheral blood for TCR sequencing was drawn from every dose cohort at baseline, at cycle 4 day 1 and at cycle 7 day 1. The samples were taken from a phase I, first-in-human, multicenter, open-label dose-escalation trial of ivuxolimab. The trial enrolled adults with locally advanced or metastatic head and neck squamous cell, hepatocellular, melanoma or renal cell carcinoma. Before TCR sequencing, CD4+ T cells and CD8+ T cells from peripheral blood were sorted into separate populations. From its cysteine to its phenylalanine, the CDR3 spans 14 amino acids. The CDR3 DNA has 42 bases and is translated from base 1. Unmatched junction bases come to 3, with V trimmed by 2 bases and J by 2 bases. CDR1 and CDR2 are read off the germline V gene as SGHDN and FVKESK. Genomic DNA was extracted from sorted cells for sequencing of the TCRbeta CDR3 region. The immunoSEQ Assay was used for sequencing of TCRbeta CDR3 regions. This immuneACCESS table, as held by TCRdb, lists in-frame sequences with V and J called but not all clones. Of the missing ones, under half trace to an unresolved V gene in checked studies; the others have no known cause. The sample includes some 90,000 clones, with more than 70% observed a single time. The ten largest clones add up to 4.5% to 5.5% of the sample.

What the authors observed across the whole study: At doses from 0.1 to 3.0 mg/kg, clonal expansion was seen in both CD4+ and CD8+ blood T cells between baseline and week 6. Low levels of normalized T-cell clonal expansion were also seen in some patients who did not respond. In the 0.1-3.0 mg/kg groups, partial responders had among the lowest normalized peripheral clonal expansion, particularly in CD8+ T cells. The antigen specificity of the peripheral T cells that underwent clonal expansion was not determined. After ivuxolimab, expanded clones were on average more numerous among CD8+ T cells than among CD4+ T cells.

Remarks on this clone: Which antigen it targets is not known. No clone much larger than this one lies a single base away; base qualities are absent.

This TCR came from an adult with an advanced solid tumor such as melanoma, head and neck, liver or kidney cancer. Sequences were derived from CD4+ or CD8+ T cells sorted from blood, sampled in a trial of the OX40 agonist ivuxolimab. The chain couples TRBV14 to TRBJ2-7; 7 middle bases align to TRBD2. This receptor carries the CDR3 CASSQLAVPYEQYF. The bases are TGTGCCAGCAGCCAACTAGCGGTCCCCTACGAGCAGTACTTC.